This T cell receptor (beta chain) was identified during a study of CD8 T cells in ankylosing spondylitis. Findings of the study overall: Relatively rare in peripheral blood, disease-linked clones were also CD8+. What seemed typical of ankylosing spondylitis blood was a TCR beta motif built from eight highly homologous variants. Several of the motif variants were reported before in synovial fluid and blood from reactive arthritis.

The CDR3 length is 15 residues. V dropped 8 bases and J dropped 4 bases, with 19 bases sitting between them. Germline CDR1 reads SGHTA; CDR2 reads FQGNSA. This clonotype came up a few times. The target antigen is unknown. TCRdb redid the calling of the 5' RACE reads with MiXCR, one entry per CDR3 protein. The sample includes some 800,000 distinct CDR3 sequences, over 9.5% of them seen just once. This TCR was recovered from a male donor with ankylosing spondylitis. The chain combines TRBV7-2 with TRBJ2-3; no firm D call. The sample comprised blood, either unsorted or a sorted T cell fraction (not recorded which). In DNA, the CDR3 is TGTGCCAGCCTTGAGAGTCCCCCCCAGGCAGATACGCAGTATTTT. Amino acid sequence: CASLESPPQADTQYF.